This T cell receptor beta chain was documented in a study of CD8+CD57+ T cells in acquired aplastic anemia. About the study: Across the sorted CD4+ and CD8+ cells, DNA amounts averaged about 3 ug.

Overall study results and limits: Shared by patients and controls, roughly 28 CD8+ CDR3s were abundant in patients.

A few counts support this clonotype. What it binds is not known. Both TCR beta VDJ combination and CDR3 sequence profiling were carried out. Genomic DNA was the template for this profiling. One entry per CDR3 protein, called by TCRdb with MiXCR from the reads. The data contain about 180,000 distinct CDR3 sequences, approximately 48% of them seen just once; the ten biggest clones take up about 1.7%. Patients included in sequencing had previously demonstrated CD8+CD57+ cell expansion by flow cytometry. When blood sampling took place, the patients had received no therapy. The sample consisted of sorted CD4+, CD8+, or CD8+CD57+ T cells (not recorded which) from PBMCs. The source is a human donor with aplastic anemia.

The CDR3 loop reads CASSLAGIGTSGSYEQYF. In DNA, the CDR3 is TGTGCCAGCAGCTTAGCTGGAATCGGGACTAGCGGGAGCTACGAGCAGTACTTC. The chain joins TRBV7-2 to TRBJ2-7, with 14 nucleotides matching TRBD2. The V gene end was trimmed by 0 bases and the J gene end by 3 bases; junction bases not matched to a gene: 7. Germline V gives CDR1 SGHTA, CDR2 FQGNSA. The CDR3 has 18 amino acids.